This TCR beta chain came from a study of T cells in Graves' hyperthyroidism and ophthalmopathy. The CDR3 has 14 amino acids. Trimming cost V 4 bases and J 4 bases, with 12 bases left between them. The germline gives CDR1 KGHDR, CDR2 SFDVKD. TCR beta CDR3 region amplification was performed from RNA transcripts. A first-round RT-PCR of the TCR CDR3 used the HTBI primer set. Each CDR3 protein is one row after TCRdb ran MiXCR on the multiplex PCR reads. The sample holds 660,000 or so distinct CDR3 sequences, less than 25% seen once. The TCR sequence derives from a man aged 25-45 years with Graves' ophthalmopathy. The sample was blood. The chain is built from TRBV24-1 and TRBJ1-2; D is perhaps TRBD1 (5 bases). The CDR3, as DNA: TGTGCCACCAGTGACCTTGACAGATCCTATGGCTACACCTTC. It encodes CATSDLDRSYGYTF.